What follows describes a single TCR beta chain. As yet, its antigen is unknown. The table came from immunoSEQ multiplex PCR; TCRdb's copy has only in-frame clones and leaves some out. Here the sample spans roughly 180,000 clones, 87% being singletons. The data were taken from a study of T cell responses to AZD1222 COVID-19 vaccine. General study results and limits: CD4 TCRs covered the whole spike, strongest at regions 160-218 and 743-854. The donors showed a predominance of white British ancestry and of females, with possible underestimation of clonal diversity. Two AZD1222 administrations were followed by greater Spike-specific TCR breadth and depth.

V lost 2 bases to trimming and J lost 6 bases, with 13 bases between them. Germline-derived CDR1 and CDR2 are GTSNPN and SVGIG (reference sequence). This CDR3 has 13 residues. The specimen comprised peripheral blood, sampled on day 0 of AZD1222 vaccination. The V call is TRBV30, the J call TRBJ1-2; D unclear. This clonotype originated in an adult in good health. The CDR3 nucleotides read TGTGCCTGGAGTACTTTTGCCCAGAATGGCTACACCTTC. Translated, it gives CAWSTFAQNGYTF.